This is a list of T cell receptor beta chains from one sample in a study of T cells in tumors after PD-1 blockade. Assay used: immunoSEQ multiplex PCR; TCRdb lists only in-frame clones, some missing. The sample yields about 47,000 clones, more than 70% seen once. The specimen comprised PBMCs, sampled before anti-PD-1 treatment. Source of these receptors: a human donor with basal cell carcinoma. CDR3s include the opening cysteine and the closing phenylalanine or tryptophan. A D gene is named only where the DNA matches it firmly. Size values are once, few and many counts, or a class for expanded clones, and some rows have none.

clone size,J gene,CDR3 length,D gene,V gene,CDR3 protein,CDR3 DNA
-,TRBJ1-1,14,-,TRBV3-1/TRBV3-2,CAAGTSESGTEAFF,TGTGCCGCTGGGACATCCGAATCTGGCACTGAAGCTTTCTTT
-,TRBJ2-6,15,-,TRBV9,CASSVGGLGANVLTF,TGTGCCAGCAGCGTAGGGGGGCTCGGGGCCAACGTCCTGACTTTC
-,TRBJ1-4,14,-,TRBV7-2,CASSLSGGREKLFF,TGTGCCAGCAGCTTATCTGGGGGAAGGGAAAAACTGTTTTTT
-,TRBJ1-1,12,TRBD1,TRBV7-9,CASSSDRGEAFF,TGTGCCAGCAGCTCGGACAGGGGAGAAGCTTTCTTT
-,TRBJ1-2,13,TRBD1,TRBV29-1,CSVAGTGPYGYTF,TGCAGCGTTGCCGGGACAGGACCTTATGGCTACACCTTC
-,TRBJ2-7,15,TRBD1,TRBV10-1,CASSESSRTGAEQYF,TGCGCCAGCAGTGAGTCCTCCCGGACAGGGGCCGAGCAGTACTTC
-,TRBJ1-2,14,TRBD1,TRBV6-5,CASSYRTGGSGYTF,TGTGCCAGCAGTTACCGTACAGGGGGATCAGGCTACACCTTC
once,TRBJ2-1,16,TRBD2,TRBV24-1,CATSDLRAGTYNEQFF,TGTGCCACCAGTGATTTGAGAGCGGGAACCTACAATGAGCAGTTCTTC
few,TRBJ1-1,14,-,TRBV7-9,CASSLSVMNTEAFF,TGTGCCAGCAGCTTATCGGTCATGAACACTGAAGCTTTCTTT
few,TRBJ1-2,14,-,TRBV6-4,CASSDDGGLYGYTF,TGTGCCAGCAGTGACGATGGGGGCCTATATGGCTACACCTTC
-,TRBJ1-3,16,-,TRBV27,CASRPGSGKGGNTIYF,TGTGCCTCAAGGCCGGGTTCAGGGAAAGGGGGAAACACCATATATTTT
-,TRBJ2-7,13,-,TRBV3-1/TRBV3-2,CASSQGLALEQYF,TGTGCCAGCAGCCAAGGGTTGGCCCTCGAGCAGTACTTC
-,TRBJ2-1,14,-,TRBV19,CASKVRLVYNEQFF,TGTGCCAGTAAAGTACGACTAGTCTACAATGAGCAGTTCTTC
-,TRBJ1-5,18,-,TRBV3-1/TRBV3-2,CASSYYTPRNTENQPQHF,TGTGCCAGCAGTTACTATACCCCCCGAAATACGGAGAATCAGCCCCAGCATTTT
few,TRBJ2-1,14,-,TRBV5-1,CASSDPESLTRQFF,TGCGCCAGCAGCGACCCCGAGAGTCTGACAAGGCAGTTCTTC
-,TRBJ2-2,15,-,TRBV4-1,CASSLGQSNTGELFF,TGCGCCAGCAGCCTAGGACAGTCGAACACCGGGGAGCTGTTTTTT
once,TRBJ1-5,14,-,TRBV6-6,CASSLGTLNQPQHF,TGTGCCAGCAGTCTCGGGACCCTCAATCAGCCCCAGCATTTT
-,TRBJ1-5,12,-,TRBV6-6,CASSSGNQPQHF,TGTGCCAGCAGTTCGGGCAATCAGCCCCAGCATTTT
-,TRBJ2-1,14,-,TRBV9,CASSGTQQHNEQFF,TGTGCCAGCAGCGGGACTCAACAGCACAATGAGCAGTTCTTC
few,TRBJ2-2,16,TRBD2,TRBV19,CASRSGGAGNTGELFF,TGTGCCAGTCGTTCCGGGGGGGCAGGGAACACCGGGGAGCTGTTTTTT
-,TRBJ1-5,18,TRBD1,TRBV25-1,CASSIGQGTGKSNQPQHF,TGTGCCAGCAGTATAGGACAGGGGACCGGAAAAAGCAATCAGCCCCAGCATTTT
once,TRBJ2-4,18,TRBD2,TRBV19,CASSIGERDLLAKNIQYF,TGTGCCAGTAGCATCGGGGAGCGGGACCTACTAGCCAAAAACATTCAGTACTTC
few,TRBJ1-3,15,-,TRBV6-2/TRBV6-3,CASSKPKSSGNTIYF,TGTGCCAGCAGTAAACCCAAGAGCTCTGGAAACACCATATATTTT
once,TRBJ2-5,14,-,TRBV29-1,CSFWGGANGETQYF,TGCAGCTTCTGGGGGGGGGCGAATGGGGAGACCCAGTACTTC
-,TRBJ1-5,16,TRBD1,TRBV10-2,CASNSEGQGTNQPQHF,TGCGCCAGCAATTCAGAAGGACAGGGGACAAATCAGCCCCAGCATTTT
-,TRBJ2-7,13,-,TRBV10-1,CASSEATTNPQYF,TGCGCCAGCAGTGAGGCGACTACCAATCCGCAGTACTTC
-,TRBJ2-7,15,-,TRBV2,CASSALTGQRDEQYF,TGTGCCAGCAGTGCATTAACCGGGCAACGAGACGAGCAGTACTTC
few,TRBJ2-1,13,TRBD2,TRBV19,CASSAGGWYEQFF,TGTGCCAGTTCGGCGGGAGGGTGGTATGAGCAGTTCTTC
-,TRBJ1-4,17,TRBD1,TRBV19,CASSGTGSYTTNEKLFF,TGTGCCAGTTCCGGGACAGGATCTTACACAACTAATGAAAAACTGTTTTTT
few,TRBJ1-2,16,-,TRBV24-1,CATSDLGSDGHYGYTF,TGTGCCACCAGTGATTTAGGGTCGGACGGGCACTATGGCTACACCTTC
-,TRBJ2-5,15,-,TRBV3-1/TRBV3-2,CASSPTLATQETQYF,TGTGCCAGCAGCCCCACTCTAGCGACCCAAGAGACCCAGTACTTC
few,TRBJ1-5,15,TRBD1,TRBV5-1,CASRLDRGSNQPQHF,TGCGCCAGCAGGCTGGACAGGGGTAGCAATCAGCCCCAGCATTTT
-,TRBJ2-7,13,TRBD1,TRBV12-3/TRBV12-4,CATSGDRGHEQYF,TGTGCCACCAGCGGGGACAGGGGCCACGAGCAGTACTTC
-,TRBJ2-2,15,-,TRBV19,CASSIEGADTGELFF,TGTGCCAGTAGTATTGAGGGTGCGGACACCGGGGAGCTGTTTTTT
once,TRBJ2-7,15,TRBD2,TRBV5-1,CASSLETGGVLEQYF,TGCGCCAGCAGCTTGGAGACGGGAGGAGTCCTCGAGCAGTACTTC
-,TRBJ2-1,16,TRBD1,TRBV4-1,CASSQTGTGRRNEQFF,TGCGCCAGCAGCCAAACCGGGACAGGGAGGAGAAATGAGCAGTTCTTC
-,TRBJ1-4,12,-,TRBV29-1,CSVRATNEKLFF,TGCAGCGTTCGGGCAACTAATGAAAAACTGTTTTTT
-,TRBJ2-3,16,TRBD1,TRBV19,CASSIAGTGPKDTQYF,TGTGCCAGTAGTATAGCCGGGACAGGGCCGAAGGATACGCAGTATTTT
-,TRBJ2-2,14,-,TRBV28,CASRTRFDTGELFF,TGTGCCAGCAGGACGAGGTTCGACACCGGGGAGCTGTTTTTT
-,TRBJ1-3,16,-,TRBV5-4,CASSLDFFPTGNTIYF,TGTGCCAGCAGCTTGGACTTCTTCCCAACTGGAAACACCATATATTTT
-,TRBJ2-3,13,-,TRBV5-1,CASSPRITDTQYF,TGCGCCAGCAGCCCGCGGATCACAGATACGCAGTATTTT
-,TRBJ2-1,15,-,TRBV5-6,CASSLTGGKYNEQFF,TGTGCCAGCTCCCTAACCGGGGGCAAGTACAATGAGCAGTTCTTC
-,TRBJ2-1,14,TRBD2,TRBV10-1,CASSRREGSNEQFF,TGCGCCAGCAGTCGGCGGGAGGGATCCAATGAGCAGTTCTTC
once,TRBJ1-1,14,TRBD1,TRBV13,CASSWDRENTEAFF,TGTGCCAGCAGCTGGGACAGGGAGAACACTGAAGCTTTCTTT
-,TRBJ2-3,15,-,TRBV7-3,CASSLTGLRTDTQYF,TGTGCCAGCAGCTTAACGGGACTCCGCACAGATACGCAGTATTTT
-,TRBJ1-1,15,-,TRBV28,CASSLISGPNTEAFF,TGTGCCAGCAGTTTAATTAGCGGGCCGAACACTGAAGCTTTCTTT
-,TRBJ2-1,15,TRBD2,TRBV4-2,CASSQDPDSGGEQFF,TGTGCCAGCAGCCAAGATCCTGATAGCGGGGGAGAGCAGTTCTTC
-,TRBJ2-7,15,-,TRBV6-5,CASSDGSSLSYEQYF,TGTGCCAGCAGCGACGGCAGCAGCCTGTCCTACGAGCAGTACTTC
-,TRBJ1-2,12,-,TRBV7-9,CASSLGVYGYTF,TGTGCCAGCAGCTTAGGGGTTTATGGCTACACCTTC
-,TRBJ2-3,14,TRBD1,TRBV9,CASSLRQGADTQYF,TGTGCCAGCAGCCTTCGACAGGGGGCAGATACGCAGTATTTT
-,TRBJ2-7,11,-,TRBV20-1,CSATSEYEQYF,TGCAGTGCTACCTCTGAATACGAGCAGTACTTC
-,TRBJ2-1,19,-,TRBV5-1,CASSLVGAGEMPSYNEQFF,TGCGCCAGCAGCTTGGTAGGGGCAGGGGAAATGCCCTCCTACAATGAGCAGTTCTTC
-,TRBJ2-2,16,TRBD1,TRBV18,CASSRYRDRGTGELFF,TGTGCCAGCTCCCGGTACCGGGACAGAGGCACCGGGGAGCTGTTTTTT
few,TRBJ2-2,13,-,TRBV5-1,CASSLTNTGELFF,TGCGCCAGCAGTTTGACGAACACCGGGGAGCTGTTTTTT